This T cell receptor beta chain was sequenced in a study of a mutant IDH1 vaccine in newly diagnosed glioma. With respect to this clone: Its antigen is undetermined.

V shed 2 bases and J 4 bases; nucleotides not matched to a gene: 4. The CDR3 covers 15 residues. Germline CDR1 is SGHDN and CDR2 is FVKESK. The time point: week 23, last vaccination. A single vaccine dose contained 300 ug of mutant IDH1 20-mer peptide, and topical imiquimod was used with it. Tumors from donors were new WHO grade 3 or 4 IDH1-mutant astrocytomas with ATRX loss. Here immunoSEQ multiplex PCR was the method, and the copy in TCRdb shows in-frame clones only, minus some. The sample includes some 80,000 clones, 75% to 90% seen only once; the top ten take 0.6% to 0.95%. The sequenced sample was PBMCs, obtained from a glioma patient whose treatment included an IDH1 peptide vaccine. The TCR was taken from a woman aged 45-59 years with glioma. This chain uses TRBV14 with TRBJ2-3, with TRBD1 matching over 9 bases. CDR3 sequence reads: CASSQYTGGPDTQYF. Written as DNA, the CDR3 is TGTGCCAGCAGCCAATATACAGGGGGCCCAGATACGCAGTATTTT.